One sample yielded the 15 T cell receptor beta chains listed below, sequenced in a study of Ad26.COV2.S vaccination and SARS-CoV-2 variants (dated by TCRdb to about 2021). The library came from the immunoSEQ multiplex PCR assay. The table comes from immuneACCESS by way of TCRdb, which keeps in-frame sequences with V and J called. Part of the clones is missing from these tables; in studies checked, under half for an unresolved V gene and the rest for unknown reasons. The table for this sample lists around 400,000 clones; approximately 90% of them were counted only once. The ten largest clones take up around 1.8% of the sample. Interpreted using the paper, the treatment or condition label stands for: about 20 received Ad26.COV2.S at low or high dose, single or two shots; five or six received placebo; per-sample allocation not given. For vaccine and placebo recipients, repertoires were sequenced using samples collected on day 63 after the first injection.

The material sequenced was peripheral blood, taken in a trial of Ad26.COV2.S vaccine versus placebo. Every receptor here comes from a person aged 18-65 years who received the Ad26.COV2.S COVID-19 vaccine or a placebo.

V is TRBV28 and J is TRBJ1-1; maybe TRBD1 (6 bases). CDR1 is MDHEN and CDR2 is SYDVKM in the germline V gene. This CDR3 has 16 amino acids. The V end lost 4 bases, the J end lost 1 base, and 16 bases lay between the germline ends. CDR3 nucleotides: TGTGCCAGCAGTTATAGGGCCAGGGGAAGGAACACTGAAGCTTTCTTT. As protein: CASSYRARGRNTEAFF.

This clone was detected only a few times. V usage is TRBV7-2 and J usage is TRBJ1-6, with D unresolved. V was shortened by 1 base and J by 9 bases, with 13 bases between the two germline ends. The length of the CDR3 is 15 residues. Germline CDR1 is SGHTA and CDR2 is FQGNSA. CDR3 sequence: CASSLVAGSGSPLHF. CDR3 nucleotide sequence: TGTGCCAGCAGCTTAGTGGCAGGCAGTGGTTCACCCCTCCACTTT. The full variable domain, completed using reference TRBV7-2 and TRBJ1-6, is GAGVSQSPSNKVTEKGKDVELRCDPISGHTALYWYRQSLGQGLEFLIYFQGNSAPDKSGLPSDRFSAERTGGSVSTLTIQRTQQEDSAVYLCASSLVAGSGSPLHFGNGTRLTVT.

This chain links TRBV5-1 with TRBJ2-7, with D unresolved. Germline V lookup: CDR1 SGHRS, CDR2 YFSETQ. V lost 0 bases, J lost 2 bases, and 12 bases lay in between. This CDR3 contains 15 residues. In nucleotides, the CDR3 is TGCGCCAGCAGCTTGGAGTCTCACGGCGCCTACGAGCAGTACTTC. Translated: CASSLESHGAYEQYF.

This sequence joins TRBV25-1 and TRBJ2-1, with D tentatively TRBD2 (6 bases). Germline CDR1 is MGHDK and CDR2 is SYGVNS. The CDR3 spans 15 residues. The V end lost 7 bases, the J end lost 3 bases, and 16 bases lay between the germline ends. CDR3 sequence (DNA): TGTGCCAGCACCGGAGGGCTGGGCTACTACAATGAGCAGTTCTTC. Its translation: CASTGGLGYYNEQFF.

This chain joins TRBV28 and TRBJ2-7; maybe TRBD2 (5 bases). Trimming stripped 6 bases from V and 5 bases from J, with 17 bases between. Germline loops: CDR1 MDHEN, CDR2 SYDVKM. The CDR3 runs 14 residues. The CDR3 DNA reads TGTGCCAGCAGGGGAGAGACGGTGAATCACGAGCAGTACTTC. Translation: CASRGETVNHEQYF.

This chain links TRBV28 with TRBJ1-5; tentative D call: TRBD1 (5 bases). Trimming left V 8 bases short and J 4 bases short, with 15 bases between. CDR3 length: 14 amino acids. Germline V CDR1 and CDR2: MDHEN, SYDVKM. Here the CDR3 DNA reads TGTGCCAGCGGAACAGACAGTACAAATCAGCCCCAGCATTTT. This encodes CASGTDSTNQPQHF.

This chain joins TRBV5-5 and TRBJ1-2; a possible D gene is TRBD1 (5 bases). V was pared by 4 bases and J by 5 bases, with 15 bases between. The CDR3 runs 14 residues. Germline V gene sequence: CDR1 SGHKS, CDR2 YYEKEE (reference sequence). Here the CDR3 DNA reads TGTGCCAGCAGCGGGGGGACTGAAGCTTATGGCTACACCTTC. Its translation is CASSGGTEAYGYTF.

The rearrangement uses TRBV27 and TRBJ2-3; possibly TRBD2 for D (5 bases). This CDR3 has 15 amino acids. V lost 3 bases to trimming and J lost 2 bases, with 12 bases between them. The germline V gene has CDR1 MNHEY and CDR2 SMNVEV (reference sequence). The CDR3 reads CASSLSRRPTDTQYF. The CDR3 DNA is TGTGCCAGCAGTTTGTCGCGGAGGCCCACAGATACGCAGTATTTT.

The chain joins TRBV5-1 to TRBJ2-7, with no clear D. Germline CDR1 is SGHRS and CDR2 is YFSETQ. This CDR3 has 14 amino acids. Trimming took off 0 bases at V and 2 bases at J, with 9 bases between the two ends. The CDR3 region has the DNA TGCGCCAGCAGCTTGGTTGGCAGAACCTACGAGCAGTACTTC. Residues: CASSLVGRTYEQYF.

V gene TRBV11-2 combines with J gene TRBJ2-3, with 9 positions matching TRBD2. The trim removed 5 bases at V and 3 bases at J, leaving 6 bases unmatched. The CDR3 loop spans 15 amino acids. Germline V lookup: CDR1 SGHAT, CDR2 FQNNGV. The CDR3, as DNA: TGTGCCAGCAGCCCACTTAGCGGGGGTACAGATACGCAGTATTTT. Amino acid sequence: CASSPLSGGTDTQYF.

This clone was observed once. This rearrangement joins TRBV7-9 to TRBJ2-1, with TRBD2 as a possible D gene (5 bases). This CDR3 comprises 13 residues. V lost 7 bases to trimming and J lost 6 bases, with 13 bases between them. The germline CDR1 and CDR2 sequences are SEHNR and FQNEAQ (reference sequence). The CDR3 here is CASKASSTNEQFF. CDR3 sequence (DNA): TGTGCCAGCAAGGCTAGCAGTACCAATGAGCAGTTCTTC.

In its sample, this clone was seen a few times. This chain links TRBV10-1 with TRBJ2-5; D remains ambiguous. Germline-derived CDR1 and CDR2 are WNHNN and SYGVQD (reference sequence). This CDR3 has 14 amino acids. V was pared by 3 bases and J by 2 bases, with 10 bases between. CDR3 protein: CASSDPATQETQYF. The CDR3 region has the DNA TGCGCCAGCAGTGATCCGGCAACTCAAGAGACCCAGTACTTC.

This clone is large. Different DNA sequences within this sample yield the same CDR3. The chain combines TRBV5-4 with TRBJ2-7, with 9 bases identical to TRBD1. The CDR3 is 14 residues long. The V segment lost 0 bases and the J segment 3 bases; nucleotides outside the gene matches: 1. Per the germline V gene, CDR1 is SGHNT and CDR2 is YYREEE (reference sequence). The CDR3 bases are TGTGCCAGCAGCTTGGACAGGGGGCTCTACGAGCAGTACTTC. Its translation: CASSLDRGLYEQYF. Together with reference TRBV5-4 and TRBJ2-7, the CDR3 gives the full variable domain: ETGVTQSPTHLIKTRGQQVTLRCSSQSGHNTVSWYQQALGQGPQFIFQYYREEENGRGNFPPRFSGLQFPNYSSELNVNALELDDSALYLCASSLDRGLYEQYFGPGTRLTVT.

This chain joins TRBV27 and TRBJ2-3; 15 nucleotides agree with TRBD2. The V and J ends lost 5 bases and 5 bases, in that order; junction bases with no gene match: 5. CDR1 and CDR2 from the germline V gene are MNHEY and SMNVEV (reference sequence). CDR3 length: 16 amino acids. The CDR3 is CASSRTSGRARDTQYF. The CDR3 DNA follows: TGTGCCAGCAGTAGGACTAGCGGGAGGGCAAGAGATACGCAGTATTTT.

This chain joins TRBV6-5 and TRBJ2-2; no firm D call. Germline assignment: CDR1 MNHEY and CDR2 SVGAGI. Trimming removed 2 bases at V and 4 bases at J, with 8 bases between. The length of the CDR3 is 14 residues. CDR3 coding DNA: TGTGCCAGCAGTTACCGACCGTTCACCGGGGAGCTGTTTTTT. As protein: CASSYRPFTGELFF.